This T cell receptor beta chain was obtained from a study of tumor-infiltrating lymphocytes in primary liver carcinoma. Study as a whole: All patients, whether men or women, fell within 30 to 69 years of age.

Starting from 450 to 500 ng of total RNA, TCR beta cDNA was produced with a primer in the constant region. Three nested multiplex PCR rounds of slightly modified ARM-PCR generated TCR beta libraries. Amplification in the first two PCR rounds was performed using TRBV1-TRBV30 forward primers and a C-beta reverse primer for roughly 9 cycles each. TCRdb re-analysed the multiplex PCR reads in MiXCR, keeping a single row per CDR3 protein. The sample shows 85,000 to 100,000 distinct CDR3 sequences, just over 65% of them seen only once. Germline V gene sequence: CDR1 SGHNT, CDR2 YYREEE (reference sequence). CDR3 length equals 14 residues. To note about this clonotype: Its target is unknown. A junction boundary mismatches the germline segment, possibly from a read error.

Between roughly 17 and 31 mg of unsorted bulk tissue served as the source from which RNA and DNA were co-extracted. Study-wide results and caveats: The study found a significantly higher top-250-clone fraction in tumors than in blood (p = 0.039). Tumor region pairs overlapped more than did tumor-adjacent and tumor-blood pairs.

This TCR was recovered from a middle-aged man with primary liver carcinoma and hepatitis B virus infection. The rearrangement links TRBV5-4 to TRBJ2-5, with D maybe TRBD2 (5 bases). Sample: tumor-adjacent normal liver tissue. The CDR3 loop is CASSWGTEWETRYF. CDR3 in DNA: TGTGCCAGCAGCTGGGGAACAGAATGGGAGACCCGGTACTTC.